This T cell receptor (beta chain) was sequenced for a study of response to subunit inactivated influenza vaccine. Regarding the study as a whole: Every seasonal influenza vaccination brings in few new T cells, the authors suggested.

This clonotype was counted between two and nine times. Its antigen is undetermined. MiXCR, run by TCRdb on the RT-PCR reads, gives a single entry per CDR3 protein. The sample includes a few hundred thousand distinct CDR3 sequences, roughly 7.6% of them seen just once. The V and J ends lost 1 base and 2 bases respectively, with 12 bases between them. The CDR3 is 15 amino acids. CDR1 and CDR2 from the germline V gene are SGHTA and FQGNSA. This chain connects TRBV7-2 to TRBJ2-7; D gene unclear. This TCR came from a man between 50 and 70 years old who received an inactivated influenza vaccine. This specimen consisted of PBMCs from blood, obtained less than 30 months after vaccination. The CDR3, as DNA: TGTGCCAGCAGCTTAGATGTCACGTCCCCCTACGAGCAGTACTTC. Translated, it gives CASSLDVTSPYEQYF.